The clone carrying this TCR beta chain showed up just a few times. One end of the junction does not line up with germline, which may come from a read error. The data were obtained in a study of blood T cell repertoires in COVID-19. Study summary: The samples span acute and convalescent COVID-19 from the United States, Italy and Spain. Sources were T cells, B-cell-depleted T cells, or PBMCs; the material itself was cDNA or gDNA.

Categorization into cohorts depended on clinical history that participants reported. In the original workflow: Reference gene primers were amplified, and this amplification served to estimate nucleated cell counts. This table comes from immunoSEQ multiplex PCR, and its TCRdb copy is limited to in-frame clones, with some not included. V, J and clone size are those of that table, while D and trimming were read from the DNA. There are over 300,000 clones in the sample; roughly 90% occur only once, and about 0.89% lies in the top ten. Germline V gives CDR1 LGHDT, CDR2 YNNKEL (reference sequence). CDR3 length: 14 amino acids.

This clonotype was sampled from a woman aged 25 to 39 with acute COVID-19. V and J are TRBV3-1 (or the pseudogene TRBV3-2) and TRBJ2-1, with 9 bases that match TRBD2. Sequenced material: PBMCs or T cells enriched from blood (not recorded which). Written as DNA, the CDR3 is TGTGCCAGCACCCAAGGGACTAGCATTCGGGAGCAGTTCTTC. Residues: CASTQGTSIREQFF.